The clone carrying this TCR beta chain has only one observation. 13 Jbeta primers and 60 Vbeta primers were used for the PCR. The repertoire was sequenced with immunoSEQ multiplex PCR; TCRdb's copy has only in-frame clones and lacks some. The sample lists about 150,000 clones, 70% to 90% occurring once. This sample is drawn from a study of cytomegalovirus exposure and HLA in healthy donors. The germline V gene has CDR1 SGHRS and CDR2 YFSETQ. The V gene lost 5 bases and the J gene lost 1 base, with 13 bases spanning the gap. CDR3 length: 15 residues. The gene calls are TRBV5-1 and TRBJ1-5, with D possibly matching TRBD1 (6 bases). The source is a woman between 35 and 50 years old in good health and CMV-seropositive. Material: PBMCs. CDR3 sequence: CASRWDTQSNQPQHF. The CDR3 coding sequence is TGCGCCAGCAGGTGGGACACCCAGAGCAATCAGCCCCAGCATTTT.